This TCR beta chain was retrieved from a study of PD-L1 blockade in urothelial cancer. Study-level information: The patients' atezolizumab therapy, 1,200 mg intravenously every 3 weeks, started in the mid-2010s. General study points: Tumor-associated TCR clones expanded more in blood at 3 weeks in patients with durable benefit.

Described time point: peripheral blood 6 weeks after treatment start. As to this clone: What it binds is not known.

The repertoire was sequenced with immunoSEQ multiplex PCR; TCRdb's copy has only in-frame clones and lacks some. The sample contains about 41,000 clones, approximately 85% of which appear only once. The clonotype comes from a man in his 70s with urothelial cancer. The sequencing here drew on PBMCs, taken around atezolizumab (anti-PD-L1) treatment.

The chain's CDR3 is CASSVEQGHYEQYF. In DNA form, the CDR3 reads TGTGCCAGCAGCGTAGAACAGGGACACTACGAGCAGTACTTC. The chain has TRBV9 and TRBJ2-7, with D possibly matching TRBD1 (6 bases). V was shortened by 0 bases and J by 3 bases, with 10 bases between the two germline ends. The germline CDR1 and CDR2 sequences are SGDLS and YYNGEE. The CDR3 covers 14 residues.